This T cell receptor beta chain was documented in a study of shared clonotypes between healthy human individuals (TCRdb year 2020). Broadly, across the study: The cohort comprised a couple of women and a few men aged 18 to 49 years. For each donor, three plates each were used for CD4 naive and CD4 memory, two plates were used for CD8 naive, and one plate was used for CD8 memory. Blood TCR repertoires of five healthy adults were deeply sequenced to estimate repertoire size and the extent of clonotype sharing between individuals. Different laboratories and diverse techniques were used to prepare libraries and sequence TCR repertoires, to increase sequencing depth and limit assay-specific biases. Between about 0.9 and 8.9 billion PBMCs per donor were obtained by leukapheresis.

Beyond this particular receptor, the publication reports: Rarefaction of sorted-subset datasets indicated incomplete sequencing despite the large sequencing depth. Higher generation probabilities were observed for clonotypes shared by all four sorted-subset donors than for non-shared clonotypes. About 5% of naive CD4, 3.5% of naive CD8, roughly 2.5% of memory CD4, and about 0.4% of memory CD8 clonotypes were shared across a few donors. Estimated clonotype richness was generally larger for naive than for memory subsets. Based on pairwise subsampling, the degree of clonotype sharing among donors was expected to be affected by sequencing depth. The small number of donors limited the genetic and exposure-history diversity represented. Sampling was limited to blood, and TCR repertoires in tissue likely differ from TCR repertoires in blood.

Using the deep immunoSEQ assay, multiplex PCR amplified TCR CDR3 regions from genomic DNA. For each cell subset, the extracted genomic DNA was distributed evenly across all wells of several immunoSEQ 96-well plates, and each plate served as one replicate. For sorted subsets, around 0.2 ug of genomic DNA, equivalent to 30,000 or so T cell genomes, went into each replicate PCR. Purified libraries were quantified with a Qubit 3.0 fluorometer, sized on a Bioanalyzer 2100, and re-quantified with the KAPA Library Quantification kit. A separate single-read 150-cycle Illumina NextSeq 550 flow cell was used to sequence each immunoSEQ 96-well plate. In the authors' own workflow: Because the immunoSEQ output included only junctional sequences and no quality scores, the filtering could not be the same as the filtering used for full-length reads. To assign V/J genes and CDR3, sequences were annotated against IMGT germline references using PyIR, a Python wrapper for IgBLAST v1.9. Any read was removed if the V/J assignment was weak (E-value above 1e-6), the CDR3 was missing, or the read contained stop codons, out-of-frame junctions, or ambiguous translated residues. A V3J clonotype was defined by an identical inferred V gene, J gene, and CDR3 amino acid sequence. To compute the percentage overlap between repertoires, the number of shared unique clonotypes was divided by the size of the smaller repertoire. Repertoire richness was assessed with RTK rarefaction, the Chao1 estimator, and Recon v2.1 estimates of unobserved clonotypes. Generation probabilities for all TCRbeta clonotypes obtained by the gDNA method from a handful of donors were computed using OLGA. Drawn from immuneACCESS, this table holds only the in-frame rearrangements with V and J called that TCRdb kept. Clones are partly lost; checked studies trace under half to an unresolved V gene and leave the rest unexplained. The DNA gave D and trimming, while V, J and clone size come from that table. This sample comprises some 580,000 clones, about 98% of them detected only once. Clones ranked in the top ten supply 0.25% to 0.35% of the sample.

CD8 naive samples consisted of CD45RO-negative cells that were positively selected for CCR7, yielding a CD45RA+CCR7+ population without TemRA cells. Healthy HIV-negative adults with no recently reported acute infections or vaccinations were included as donors. All donors were Caucasian adults living in Nashville, Tennessee, USA. Blood was collected by leukapheresis, and PBMCs were isolated by Ficoll-Histopaque density gradient centrifugation and then cryopreserved in liquid nitrogen vapor phase. Purity and quantity of every magnetically sorted T cell population were checked by analytical flow cytometry. Each sorted fraction had its genomic DNA isolated and then quantified by UV absorbance on a Nanodrop 2000c. Inclusive of the bounding cysteine and phenylalanine, the CDR3 is 16 residues long. Of the read, only the CDR3 DNA is kept; its 48 bases are in frame from base 1. At the junction V is shortened by 1 base and J by 0 bases; bases outside the gene matches: 5. In the germline V gene (reference sequence), CDR1 corresponds to SEHNR and CDR2 to FQNEAQ.

As concerns this clone: The antigen this receptor binds is unknown. No clone much larger than this one lies a single base away; base qualities are absent.

The V and J genes are TRBV7-9 and TRBJ2-7, with 8 bases aligning to TRBD2. The source is a man aged 25-40 years in good health. The sequenced material came from naive CD8+ T cells sorted from blood. This specimen's cell subset or site label, interpreted: CD45RA+CCR7+. The DNA sequence is as follows: TGTGCCAGCAGCTTAGTAGGGACTAGGAGCTCCTACGAGCAGTACTTC. Its protein reads: CASSLVGTRSSYEQYF.